Presented here are 30 T cell receptor beta chains from one specimen sequenced in a study of T cells expressing NK-cell markers. TCRdb reworked the 5' RACE reads into one entry per CDR3 protein, no DNA. This table holds some 410,000 distinct CDR3 sequences. The sample taken for sequencing was blood T cells: a sorted CD56 or NKG2C T cell subset, CD4+ or CD8+ T cells, or bulk PBMC T cells (not recorded which). These receptors originate from a woman between 18 and 69 years old in good health.

This chain joins TRBV7-6 and TRBJ2-7; the TCRdb call, TRBD2, lacks DNA for checking. Per germline, CDR1 SGHVS and CDR2 FNYEAQ. The CDR3 totals 16 residues. The CDR3 loop is CASSLARDSPSYEQYF.

The rearrangement uses TRBV2 and TRBJ1-5; TCRdb returns TRBD1, unconfirmable since there is no DNA. CDR3 length: 15 amino acids. Per germline, CDR1 SNHLY and CDR2 FYNNEI. The CDR3 sequence: CASSEVTGAYQPQHF.

This chain connects TRBV29-1 to TRBJ2-3. This CDR3 is built from 12 residues. Germline V lookup: CDR1 SQVTM, CDR2 ANQGSEA. The CDR3 sequence is CSVRQSTDTQYF.

V gene TRBV20-1 combines with J gene TRBJ2-7; as DNA is missing, the TRBD2 call by TCRdb cannot be tested. The CDR3 runs 14 residues. The germline V gene has CDR1 DFQATT and CDR2 SNEGSKA (reference sequence). CDR3 amino acids: CSAASRRAEYEQYF.

The chain has TRBV12-3 or TRBV12-4 and TRBJ2-2; TCRdb calls TRBD1, which cannot be checked without DNA. The CDR3 sequence is 17 residues long. The CDR3 is CASSPFRGRGGTGELFF.

This chain joins TRBV11-2 and TRBJ2-7; TCRdb lists TRBD1, though no DNA is available to test this call. The germline CDR1 and CDR2 sequences are SGHAT and FQNNGV. The CDR3 covers 17 residues. CDR3 residues: CASSLEVGDAWIYEQYF.

This rearrangement joins TRBV2 to TRBJ2-1; as DNA is missing, the TRBD2 call by TCRdb cannot be tested. Germline V gene lookup returns CDR1 SNHLY and CDR2 FYNNEI. The CDR3 contains 19 residues. CDR3 in amino acids: CASSELGLAGRQYYNEQFF.

This chain links TRBV28 with TRBJ2-6; TCRdb designates TRBD1, a call that cannot be tested without DNA. CDR3 length: 18 residues. The germline CDR1 and CDR2 sequences are MDHEN and SYDVKM. CDR3: CASSSLDRGKSGANVLTF.

The chain employs TRBV11-2 and TRBJ1-6; TCRdb lists TRBD1, though no DNA is available to test this call. The CDR3 runs 15 residues. Germline lookup yields CDR1 SGHAT and CDR2 FQNNGV. CDR3 sequence reads: CASSLEGTANSPLHF.

V and J are TRBV6-2 or TRBV6-3 and TRBJ2-6; the TRBD1 assignment by TCRdb is unverifiable without DNA. CDR3 length equals 19 residues. Germline-derived CDR1 and CDR2 are MNHEY and SVGEGT. The CDR3 sequence: CASSPSAHRVSTGANVLTF.

This rearrangement joins TRBV19 to TRBJ2-1; the TRBD2 assignment by TCRdb is unverifiable without DNA. This CDR3 contains 18 residues. From germline, CDR1 is LNHDA and CDR2 SQIVND (reference sequence). CDR3 region: CASSTALSFAGGLYEQFF.

V and J are TRBV11-2 and TRBJ2-5; the TRBD2 assignment by TCRdb is unverifiable without DNA. Per germline, CDR1 SGHAT and CDR2 FQNNGV. The CDR3 runs to 16 residues. The CDR3 loop reads CASSNERGAFGETQYF.

The chain recombines TRBV5-1 with TRBJ1-1; the D call of TRBD1 rests on TCRdb alone, since no DNA is present to check it. This CDR3 has 15 residues. Germline values: CDR1 SGHRS, CDR2 YFSETQ. CDR3 sequence reads: CASSSGGHPNTEAFF.

This chain uses TRBV3-1 with TRBJ2-7; TCRdb lists TRBD1, though no DNA is available to test this call. Germline CDR1 is LGHDT and CDR2 is YNNKEL (reference sequence). This CDR3 has 13 amino acids. The CDR3 spells CASSQSGAVEQYF.

CDR3 protein: CASSQASRGEQYF. J is TRBJ2-7 and V is TRBV4-2; TCRdb's D gene call, TRBD1, goes unchecked for lack of DNA. Germline CDR1 is LGHNA and CDR2 is YNFKEQ. The CDR3 length is 13 residues.

The chain links TRBV7-9 to TRBJ1-1; the D call from TCRdb, TRBD1, cannot be confirmed without DNA. This CDR3 comprises 16 residues. Germline V gene sequence: CDR1 SEHNR, CDR2 FQNEAQ (reference sequence). The CDR3 loop reads CASSDEQGRMNTEAFF.

The rearrangement joins TRBV2 to TRBJ2-7; as DNA is missing, the TRBD1 call by TCRdb cannot be tested. Germline V gene sequence: CDR1 SNHLY, CDR2 FYNNEI. This CDR3 has 13 amino acids. The CDR3 loop is CASSKDRDGEQYF. Drawing the rest from reference TRBV2 and TRBJ2-7, the complete variable domain is EPEVTQTPSHQVTQMGQEVILRCVPISNHLYFYWYRQILGQKVEFLVSFYNNEISEKSEIFDDQFSVERPDGSNFTLKIRSTKLEDSAMYFCASSKDRDGEQYFGPGTRLTVT.

V usage is TRBV6-1 and J usage is TRBJ2-7; TCRdb's D call, TRBD2, is unchecked because there is no DNA. Germline V gene sequence: CDR1 MNHNS, CDR2 SASEGT. CDR3 size: 15 residues. The CDR3 is CASRTTGLSSNEQYF.

This sequence joins TRBV30 and TRBJ1-2. Germline CDR1 is GTSNPN and CDR2 is SVGIG (reference sequence). CDR3 length equals 12 residues. CDR3 region: CAWSRDSGGYTF.

The J gene is TRBJ2-5, the V gene TRBV5-1; TCRdb returns TRBD1, unconfirmable since there is no DNA. Germline V gene lookup returns CDR1 SGHRS and CDR2 YFSETQ. CDR3 length: 15 amino acids. CDR3 protein: CASSTGTGVVETQYF.

The CDR3 loop reads CASRPSTGEKLFF. This rearrangement joins TRBV5-1 to TRBJ1-4; the D call of TRBD1 rests on TCRdb alone, since no DNA is present to check it. Germline CDR1 is SGHRS and CDR2 is YFSETQ. The CDR3 totals 13 residues.

The genes are TRBV11-2 and TRBJ2-4; there is no DNA to check the TCRdb D call of TRBD1. Germline V lookup: CDR1 SGHAT, CDR2 FQNNGV. This CDR3 has 13 residues. The CDR3 reads CASSFPGRDIQYF.

This chain uses TRBV12-3 or TRBV12-4 with TRBJ2-1; the TCRdb D gene call, TRBD1, has no DNA to confirm it. The CDR3 is 15 amino acids. CDR3 residues: CASSLRDGNYNEQFF.

This sequence joins TRBV27 and TRBJ1-2; TCRdb proposes TRBD1, but this gene call is untestable without DNA. The CDR3 extends over 14 amino acids. Germline lookup yields CDR1 MNHEY and CDR2 SMNVEV (reference sequence). The CDR3 sequence is CASSTRQGPEGYTF.

The rearrangement uses TRBV4-3 and TRBJ1-5. CDR3 size: 15 residues. Germline V gives CDR1 LGHNA, CDR2 YSLEER. CDR3 loop: CASSQDSNPNQPQHF.

The chain recombines TRBV6-5 with TRBJ2-7; checking the TCRdb D call of TRBD2 is not possible without DNA. Germline lookup yields CDR1 MNHEY and CDR2 SVGAGI. The CDR3 length is 18 residues. CDR3 sequence: CASSYSRVGEGGGYEQYF.

J is TRBJ2-5 and V is TRBV12-3 or TRBV12-4; TCRdb's D call of TRBD1 is untestable without DNA. This CDR3 is 13 amino acids long. CDR3 residues: CASTRDSQETQYF.

This sequence joins TRBV6-2 or TRBV6-3 and TRBJ1-4; TCRdb indicates TRBD1, and absent DNA this call remains unverified. The CDR3 totals 15 residues. The germline V gene encodes CDR1 MNHEY and CDR2 SVGEGT. CDR3 residues: CASSYLRQTNEKLFF.

This chain uses TRBV6-2 or TRBV6-3 with TRBJ2-7; TCRdb's assignment of TRBD2 cannot be checked, as there is no DNA. In germline, CDR1 is MNHEY, CDR2 SVGEGT. The CDR3 sequence is 16 residues long. The CDR3 sequence is CASSYSGGVYVVEQYF.

V usage is TRBV20-1 and J usage is TRBJ2-1; TCRdb's D gene call, TRBD2, goes unchecked for lack of DNA. Germline CDR1 DFQATT, CDR2 SNEGSKA (reference sequence). This CDR3 is 16 amino acids long. The CDR3: CSARDATSGRWVEQFF.